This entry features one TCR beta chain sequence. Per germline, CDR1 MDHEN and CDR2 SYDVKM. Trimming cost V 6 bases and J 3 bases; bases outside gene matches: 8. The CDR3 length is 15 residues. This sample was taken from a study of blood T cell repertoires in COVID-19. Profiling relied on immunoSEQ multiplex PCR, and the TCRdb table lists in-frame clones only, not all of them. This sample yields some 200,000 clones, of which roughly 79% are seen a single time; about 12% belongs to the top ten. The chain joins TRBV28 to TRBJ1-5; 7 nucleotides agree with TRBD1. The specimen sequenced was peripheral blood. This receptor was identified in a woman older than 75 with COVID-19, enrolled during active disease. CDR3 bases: TGTGCCAGCAGCCGAAGGGGGCTCTTCAATCAGCCCCAGCATTTT. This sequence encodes CASSRRGLFNQPQHF.